This T cell receptor beta chain was found in a study of early T cells in non-severe SARS-CoV-2 infection. TCRdb processed the 5' RACE reads anew with MiXCR; each CDR3 protein has one entry. The data contain 20,000 to 25,000 distinct CDR3 sequences, 4.8% of them singletons. Many counts were recorded for this clonotype. This CDR3 comprises 14 residues. With 5 bases removed from V and 6 bases from J, the gap between germline ends came to 15 bases. Germline CDR1 reads SNHLY; CDR2 reads FYNNEI. Material: whole blood. The chain uses TRBV2 and TRBJ2-3, with a tentative D call TRBD1 (5 bases). The source of this sequence is an adult who was a healthcare worker with PCR-confirmed SARS-CoV-2 infection or an uninfected control (not recorded which). The CDR3 spells CASSFGALDDTQYF. The DNA of the CDR3 is TGTGCCAGCAGTTTTGGGGCCTTGGATGATACGCAGTATTTT.